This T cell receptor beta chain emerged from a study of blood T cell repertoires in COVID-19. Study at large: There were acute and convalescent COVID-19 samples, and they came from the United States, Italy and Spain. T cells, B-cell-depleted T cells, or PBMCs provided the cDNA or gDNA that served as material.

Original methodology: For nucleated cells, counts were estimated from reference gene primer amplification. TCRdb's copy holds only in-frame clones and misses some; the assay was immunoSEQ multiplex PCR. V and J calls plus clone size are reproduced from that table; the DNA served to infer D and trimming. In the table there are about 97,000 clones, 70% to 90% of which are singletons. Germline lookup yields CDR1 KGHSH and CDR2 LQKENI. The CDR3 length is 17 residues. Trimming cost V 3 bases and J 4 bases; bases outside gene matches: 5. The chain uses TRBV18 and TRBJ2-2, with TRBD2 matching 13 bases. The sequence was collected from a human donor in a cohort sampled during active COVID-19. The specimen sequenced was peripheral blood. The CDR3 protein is CASSPRTSGSGTGELFF. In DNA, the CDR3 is TGTGCCAGCTCACCCCGGACTAGCGGGAGTGGCACCGGGGAGCTGTTTTTT. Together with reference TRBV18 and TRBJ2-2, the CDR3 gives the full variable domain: NAGVMQNPRHLVRRRGQEARLRCSPMKGHSHVYWYRQLPEEGLKFMVYLQKENIIDESGMPKERFSAEFPKEGPSILRIQQVVRGDSAAYFCASSPRTSGSGTGELFFGEGSRLTVL.